This T cell receptor beta chain derives from a study of cytomegalovirus exposure and HLA in healthy donors. Study at large: In an early release, HLA-typed donors contributed 90 million or so unique TCR sequences.

A multiplex PCR was run with 60 Vbeta primers and 13 Jbeta primers. Assay used: immunoSEQ multiplex PCR; TCRdb lists only in-frame clones, some missing. The table records 110,000 to 150,000 clones, around two thirds of them present only once. Findings and limits, study-wide: Analyzed later, association rates of TCRs varied across HLA loci, with DRB1 most and HLA-C fewest.

CDR1 WSHSY and CDR2 SAAADI come from the germline V gene. With 7 bases clipped from V and 5 bases from J, the junction kept 6 bases outside the gene matches. CDR3 length: 13 amino acids. Worth noting for this clone: The antigen remains unidentified.

Material for sequencing was PBMCs. This chain links TRBV10-2 with TRBJ1-2; 8 bases fit TRBD1. The source is a man younger than 30 in good health and CMV-seropositive. The CDR3 reads CASKETGGYGYTF. The CDR3 coding sequence is TGCGCCAGCAAAGAAACAGGGGGTTATGGCTACACCTTC.